The next 2 T cell receptor beta chains were all read from a single sample in a study of T cell repertoires in cytomegalovirus infection. TCRdb re-called the reads through MiXCR, storing one row per CDR3 protein. The sample carries about 150,000 distinct CDR3 sequences, less than 25% recorded once. The sample consisted of PBMCs. These receptors originate from a human donor in good health (CMV status not recorded). Some clones in this sample may be carry-over from other donors' samples.

The table lists this clonotype with a few counts. The J gene is TRBJ2-6, the V gene TRBV12-3 or TRBV12-4; D is unresolved. V gave up 8 bases and J gave up 0 bases, with 8 bases separating them. This CDR3 is built from 14 residues. The CDR3 protein is CASARISGANVLTF. CDR3 DNA: TGTGCCAGCGCACGGATCTCTGGGGCCAACGTCCTGACTTTC.

The V and J genes are TRBV20-1 and TRBJ2-5; 9 bases align to TRBD2. Germline CDR1 reads DFQATT; CDR2 reads SNEGSKA (reference sequence). The CDR3 has 15 amino acids. V shed 0 bases and J 5 bases; nucleotides not matched to a gene: 7. This chain's CDR3 is CSARDLREGQETQYF. The CDR3 region has the DNA TGCAGTGCTAGAGATCTGCGGGAGGGCCAGGAGACCCAGTACTTC.